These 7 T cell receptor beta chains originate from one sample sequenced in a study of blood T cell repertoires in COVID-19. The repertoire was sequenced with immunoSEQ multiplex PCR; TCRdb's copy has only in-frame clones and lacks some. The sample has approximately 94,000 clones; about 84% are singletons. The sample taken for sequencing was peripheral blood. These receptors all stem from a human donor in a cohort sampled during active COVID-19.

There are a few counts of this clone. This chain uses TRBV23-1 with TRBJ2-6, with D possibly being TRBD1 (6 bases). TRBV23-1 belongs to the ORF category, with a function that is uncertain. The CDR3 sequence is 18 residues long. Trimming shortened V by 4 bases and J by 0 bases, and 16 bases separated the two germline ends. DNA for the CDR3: TGCGCCAGCAGTCGGGATAAGGGGGTCCTCTCTGGGGCCAACGTCCTGACTTTC. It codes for CASSRDKGVLSGANVLTF.

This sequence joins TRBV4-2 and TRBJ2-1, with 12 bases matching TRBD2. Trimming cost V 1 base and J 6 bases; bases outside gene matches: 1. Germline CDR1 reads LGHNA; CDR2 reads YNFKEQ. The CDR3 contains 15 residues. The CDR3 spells CASSQASGGANEQFF. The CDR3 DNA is TGTGCCAGCAGCCAAGCTAGCGGGGGGGCCAATGAGCAGTTCTTC.

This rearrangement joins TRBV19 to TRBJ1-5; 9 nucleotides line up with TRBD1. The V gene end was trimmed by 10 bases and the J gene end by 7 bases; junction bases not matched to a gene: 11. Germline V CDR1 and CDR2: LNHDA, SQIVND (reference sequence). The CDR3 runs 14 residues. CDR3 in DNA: TGTGCCACCCGGCGGGGACAGGGCGAACAGCCCCAGCATTTT. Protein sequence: CATRRGQGEQPQHF.

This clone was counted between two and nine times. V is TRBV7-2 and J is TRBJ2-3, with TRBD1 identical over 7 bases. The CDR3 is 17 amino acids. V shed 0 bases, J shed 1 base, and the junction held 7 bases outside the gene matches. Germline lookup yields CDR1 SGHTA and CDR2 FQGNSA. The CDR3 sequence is CASSLASRGRGTDTQYF. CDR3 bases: TGTGCCAGCAGCTTAGCCTCAAGGGGGCGGGGCACAGATACGCAGTATTTT.

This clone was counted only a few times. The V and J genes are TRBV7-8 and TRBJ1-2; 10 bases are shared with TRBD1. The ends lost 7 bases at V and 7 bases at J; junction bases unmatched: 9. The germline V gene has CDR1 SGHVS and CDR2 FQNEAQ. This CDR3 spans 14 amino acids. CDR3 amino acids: CASTPDRGRVGYTF. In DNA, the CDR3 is TGTGCCAGCACCCCCGACAGGGGGCGGGTTGGCTACACCTTC.

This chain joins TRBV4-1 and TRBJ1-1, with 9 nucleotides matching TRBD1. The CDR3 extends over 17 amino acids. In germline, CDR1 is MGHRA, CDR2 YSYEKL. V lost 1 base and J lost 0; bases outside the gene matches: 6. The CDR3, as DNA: TGCGCCAGCAGCCAAGCGCGGGACAGGGCCATGAACACTGAAGCTTTCTTT. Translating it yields CASSQARDRAMNTEAFF.

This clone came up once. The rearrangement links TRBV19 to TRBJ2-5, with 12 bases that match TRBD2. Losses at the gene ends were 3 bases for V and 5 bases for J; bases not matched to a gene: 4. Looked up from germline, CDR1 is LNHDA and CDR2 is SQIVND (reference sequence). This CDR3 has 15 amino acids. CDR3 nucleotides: TGTGCCAGTAGTATTACTAGCGGGGGGCGGGAGACCCAGTACTTC. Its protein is CASSITSGGRETQYF.